The next 13 T cell receptor beta chains were all read from a single sample in a study of blood T cells in healthy people across ages. A second PCR, run for roughly 7 to 11 cycles, used a sample-barcoded 5' primer plus a J-beta primer mix. TCRdb used MiXCR to reprocess the 5' RACE reads, holding one entry per CDR3 protein. The sample lists over a million distinct CDR3 sequences; 59% were seen once. Sequenced sample: blood. The source of these receptors is a man aged 18 to 29 in good health.

This clonotype occurred a few times. The chain combines TRBV29-1 with TRBJ2-5; no clear D gene. Germline CDR1 reads SQVTM; CDR2 reads ANQGSEA. V was trimmed by 3 bases and J by 5 bases, leaving 10 bases between them. The CDR3 loop spans 12 amino acids. The CDR3 DNA reads TGCAGCGTTGAGTTGTTAGGGGAGACCCAGTACTTC. It yields the protein CSVELLGETQYF.

The genes are TRBV7-9 and TRBJ2-1; a weak D match, TRBD1 (6 bases). V lost 5 bases, J lost 8 bases, and 13 bases lay in between. The CDR3 runs to 13 residues. Germline CDR1 and CDR2: SEHNR and FQNEAQ (reference sequence). CDR3 sequence reads: CASSRTGTDEQFF. DNA for the CDR3: TGTGCCAGCAGCCGTACAGGGACCGATGAGCAGTTCTTC.

The chain employs TRBV20-1 and TRBJ2-5; 8 bases agree with TRBD1. CDR1 and CDR2 from the germline V gene are DFQATT and SNEGSKA (reference sequence). This CDR3 is 13 amino acids long. J gave up 11 bases and V 0 bases, and 8 bases lay outside the gene matches. This CDR3 reads CSARDRTGHEQYF. CDR3 bases: TGCAGTGCTAGAGATCGGACAGGGCATGAGCAGTACTTC.

The chain joins TRBV20-1 to TRBJ2-7; a weak D match, TRBD2 (5 bases). The length of the CDR3 is 13 residues. Per germline, CDR1 DFQATT and CDR2 SNEGSKA (reference sequence). V lost 3 bases to trimming and J lost 7 bases, with 16 bases between them. CDR3 sequence (DNA): TGCAGTGCTAGGGAGGTGGGCAGCGAAGAGCAGTACTTC. Translating gives CSAREVGSEEQYF.

The CDR3 DNA sequence: TGTGCCAGCAGTCTAACCGCCAGGGGTCCGAGGGATACGCAGTATTTT. It codes for CASSLTARGPRDTQYF. The chain employs TRBV6-2 or TRBV6-3 and TRBJ2-3, with D perhaps matching TRBD1 (6 bases). V was shortened by 5 bases and J by 6 bases, with 21 bases between the two germline ends. Germline V gene sequence: CDR1 MNHEY, CDR2 SVGEGT. This CDR3 comprises 16 residues.

This clonotype was observed a few times. Here the CDR3 DNA reads TGTGCCAGCACCCCAGGGACGTCGATCGAGCAGTTCTTC. Translated, it gives CASTPGTSIEQFF. The chain combines TRBV6-5 with TRBJ2-1; D may match TRBD1 or TRBD2 (5 bases each). The CDR3 contains 13 residues. V dropped 7 bases and J dropped 10 bases, with 17 bases sitting between them. Germline V gene sequence: CDR1 MNHEY, CDR2 SVGAGI.

The V gene is TRBV12-3 or TRBV12-4, the J gene TRBJ1-1; TRBD1 might be the D (5 bases). The CDR3 extends over 12 amino acids. V was trimmed by 3 bases and J by 7 bases, leaving 9 bases between them. The CDR3 DNA reads TGTGCCAGCAGTTTTATCAGGGATGAAGCTTTCTTT. Translated: CASSFIRDEAFF.

The rearrangement uses TRBV20-1 and TRBJ2-5, with TRBD2 identical over 9 bases. The DNA end lines up better with TRBJ2-7; the J call may be wrong. The CDR3 consists of 14 residues. Germline CDR1 reads DFQATT; CDR2 reads SNEGSKA (reference sequence). The CDR3 is CSARAGTSMYEQYF. The CDR3 DNA reads TGCAGTGCTAGAGCAGGGACTAGCATGTACGAGCAGTACTTC.

The rearrangement uses TRBV18 and TRBJ2-6, with D possibly matching TRBD2 (5 bases). V was pared by 5 bases and J by 0 bases, with 14 bases between. The CDR3 runs to 17 residues. The germline gives CDR1 KGHSH, CDR2 LQKENI. CDR3 bases: TGTGCCAGCTCAGCCGAGGGCTCATCCTCTGGGGCCAACGTCCTGACTTTC. Its translation is CASSAEGSSSGANVLTF.

The chain recombines TRBV7-9 with TRBJ1-2, with D possibly being TRBD1 (5 bases). This CDR3 is 15 amino acids long. The germline CDR1 and CDR2 sequences are SEHNR and FQNEAQ (reference sequence). Between the trimmed V and J ends, which lost 1 base and 0 bases, there was a span of 9 bases. The CDR3 region has the DNA TGTGCCAGCAGCTTAGGGGGCTATGCTAACTATGGCTACACCTTC. Translating it yields CASSLGGYANYGYTF.

The gene calls are TRBV29-1 and TRBJ1-1; D gene unclear. The V and J ends lost 5 bases and 7 bases respectively, with 11 bases between them. This CDR3 has 11 residues. Germline CDR1 is SQVTM and CDR2 is ANQGSEA. The CDR3 DNA follows: TGCAGCGTTTTACAAGACGTTGAAGCTTTCTTT. Its protein is CSVLQDVEAFF.

V usage is TRBV28 and J usage is TRBJ2-4, with D tentatively TRBD1 (6 bases). V dropped 6 bases and J dropped 4 bases, with 22 bases sitting between them. Per germline, CDR1 MDHEN and CDR2 SYDVKM. The CDR3 is made up of 17 amino acids. This CDR3 is CASSERGYRVDKNIQYF. The CDR3, as DNA: TGTGCCAGCAGCGAAAGGGGTTACAGGGTGGATAAAAACATTCAGTACTTC. The full variable domain, completed using reference TRBV28 and TRBJ2-4, is DVKVTQSSRYLVKRTGEKVFLECVQDMDHENMFWYRQDPGLGLRLIYFSYDVKMKEKGDIPEGYSVSREKKERFSLILESASTNQTSMYLCASSERGYRVDKNIQYFGAGTRLSVL.

The rearrangement joins TRBV4-3 to TRBJ2-1, with a possible D match to TRBD1 (5 bases). CDR3 length: 16 residues. V was pared by 0 bases and J by 7 bases, with 16 bases between. The germline CDR1 and CDR2 sequences are LGHNA and YSLEER. The CDR3 bases are TGCGCCAGCAGCCAAGACCCAAGGCAGGGATTGAATGAGCAGTTCTTC. It is translated as CASSQDPRQGLNEQFF.